Listed here are 31 T cell receptor beta chains from one sample, sequenced in a study of shared clonotypes between healthy human individuals. Profiled with immunoSEQ multiplex PCR; TCRdb holds only in-frame clones, not every one. The sample carries approximately 500,000 clones, approximately 84% recorded once. The material sequenced was PBMCs. These receptors were taken from a woman between 40 and 50 years old in good health. Some clones in this sample may be carry-over from other donors' samples.

This chain links TRBV5-1 with TRBJ2-2, with D unclear. The germline V gene encodes CDR1 SGHRS and CDR2 YFSETQ. The CDR3 contains 14 residues. The germline V and J ends were trimmed by 0 bases and 5 bases, with 8 bases remaining between them. CDR3 in DNA: TGCGCCAGCAGCTTGGTTGTGGAGACCGGGGAGCTGTTTTTT. Protein: CASSLVVETGELFF.

For the CDR3, the DNA is TGTGCCAGCAGTTTCTCCAGGGGGCATGAGCAGTTCTTC. Amino acid sequence: CASSFSRGHEQFF. The chain combines TRBV27 with TRBJ2-1, with 8 bases fitting TRBD1. Germline-derived CDR1 and CDR2 are MNHEY and SMNVEV (reference sequence). CDR3 length equals 13 residues. The V gene end was trimmed by 3 bases and the J gene end by 8 bases; junction bases not matched to a gene: 3.

To note about this clone: A read error is likely here: a far larger clone is one base away. CDR3 sequence (DNA): TGCGCCAGCAGCCAAAACGGGGCGAACACTGAAGCTTTCTTT. The encoded protein is CASSQNGANTEAFF. This chain links TRBV4-3 with TRBJ1-1; perhaps TRBD1 as D (5 bases). This CDR3 spans 14 amino acids. The ends were cut back, 2 bases at V and 1 base at J, with 8 bases in the middle. CDR1 is LGHNA and CDR2 is YSLEER in the germline V gene.

This rearrangement joins TRBV27 to TRBJ2-3; D is unclear. This CDR3 has 15 amino acids. Germline values: CDR1 MNHEY, CDR2 SMNVEV (reference sequence). Trimming cost V 6 bases and J 4 bases, with 17 bases left between them. The CDR3 region has the DNA TGTGCCAGCAGCATCTTGGGCACGGCCCCAGATACGCAGTATTTT. Translation: CASSILGTAPDTQYF.

V usage is TRBV7-8 and J usage is TRBJ2-5, with a possible D match to TRBD2 (7 bases). The CDR3 has 14 amino acids. Trimming took off 3 bases at V and 5 bases at J, with 13 bases between the two ends. CDR1 and CDR2 from the germline V gene are SGHVS and FQNEAQ. The CDR3 reads CASSLGAGVETQYF. For the CDR3, the DNA is TGTGCCAGCAGCTTGGGGGCGGGGGTTGAGACCCAGTACTTC.

The chain couples TRBV7-9 to TRBJ1-2, with 9 bases that match TRBD1. J lost 4 bases, V lost 5 bases, and 11 bases had no gene match. The CDR3 sequence is 16 residues long. Germline CDR1 and CDR2: SEHNR and FQNEAQ (reference sequence). The CDR3 region has the DNA TGTGCCAGCAGCCACCCTCACAGGGGGCCCGGCTATGGCTACACCTTC. It translates to CASSHPHRGPGYGYTF.

This clone has just one count. One base separates it from a far larger clone, so it is likely a read error. The chain links TRBV30 to TRBJ2-5; D could derive from TRBD1 or TRBD2 (8 bases each). CDR1 and CDR2 from the germline V gene are GTSNPN and SVGIG (reference sequence). CDR3 length equals 15 residues. V lost 2 bases and J 11 bases, leaving 24 bases between the germline ends. CDR3 sequence reads: CAWSRGQGLVGEQYF. CDR3 nucleotides: TGTGCCTGGAGTCGAGGACAGGGACTAGTAGGGGAGCAGTACTTC.

This chain uses TRBV6-6 with TRBJ2-7, with 7 positions matching TRBD1. Germline loops: CDR1 MNHNY, CDR2 SVGAGI (reference sequence). The CDR3 runs to 14 residues. V lost 9 bases and J lost 4; bases outside the gene matches: 12. The CDR3 sequence: CASQTGASGYEQYF. CDR3 DNA sequence: TGTGCCAGTCAAACAGGGGCCTCGGGGTACGAGCAGTACTTC.

This clone has a handful of counts. The J gene is TRBJ2-1, the V gene TRBV25-1; a possible D gene is TRBD2 (5 bases). CDR3 length: 15 amino acids. Trimming took off 4 bases at V and 0 bases at J, with 10 bases between the two ends. In germline, CDR1 is MGHDK, CDR2 SYGVNS. The CDR3 loop is CASSGTDYSYNEQFF. The CDR3 bases are TGTGCCAGCAGTGGGACTGATTACTCCTACAATGAGCAGTTCTTC.

The rearrangement joins TRBV25-1 to TRBJ2-2, with D possibly being TRBD1 or TRBD2 (5 bases each). The germline V gene encodes CDR1 MGHDK and CDR2 SYGVNS. The V and J ends lost 6 bases and 4 bases respectively, with 18 bases between them. The CDR3 is made up of 16 amino acids. The CDR3 DNA reads TGTGCCAGCAGCCCAGAGGGGTACCACCCCACCGGGGAGCTGTTTTTT. The encoded protein is CASSPEGYHPTGELFF.

This clone was seen more than once but under ten times. The chain combines TRBV10-2 with TRBJ1-1; tentatively, D is TRBD1 (6 bases). This CDR3 is built from 14 residues. Trimming shortened V by 3 bases and J by 4 bases, and 12 bases separated the two germline ends. The germline gives CDR1 WSHSY, CDR2 SAAADI. The CDR3 sequence: CASSDGTGSTEAFF. The CDR3 nucleotides are TGCGCCAGCAGTGATGGAACAGGGAGCACTGAAGCTTTCTTT.

This sequence joins TRBV11-2 and TRBJ2-7; no reliable D call. The germline CDR1 and CDR2 sequences are SGHAT and FQNNGV. The CDR3 sequence is 12 residues long. V was shortened by 5 bases and J by 3 bases, with 8 bases between the two germline ends. The CDR3 loop is CASSPSNYEQYF. Here the CDR3 DNA reads TGTGCCAGCAGCCCATCGAACTACGAGCAGTACTTC.

The chain employs TRBV5-6 and TRBJ1-3, with D perhaps TRBD1 (5 bases). There are 15 residues in the CDR3. Trimming stripped 2 bases from V and 0 bases from J, with 9 bases between. Germline loops: CDR1 SGHDT, CDR2 YYEEEE. In DNA, the CDR3 is TGTGCCAGCAGCTTCCAGGGTAGCTCTGGAAACACCATATATTTT. It is translated as CASSFQGSSGNTIYF.

CDR3 amino acids: CASRADRARRETQYF. The CDR3 nucleotides are TGTGCCAGCAGAGCGGACAGGGCCCGTAGGGAGACCCAGTACTTC. The rearrangement joins TRBV2 to TRBJ2-5; TRBD1 agrees at 8 bases. This CDR3 is 15 amino acids long. J lost 5 bases, V lost 6 bases, and 11 bases had no gene match. Germline CDR1 is SNHLY and CDR2 is FYNNEI. Complete variable domain (other parts from reference TRBV2 and TRBJ2-5): EPEVTQTPSHQVTQMGQEVILRCVPISNHLYFYWYRQILGQKVEFLVSFYNNEISEKSEIFDDQFSVERPDGSNFTLKIRSTKLEDSAMYFCASRADRARRETQYFGPGTRLLVL.

CDR3 region: CASRVSGKSTDTQYF. The CDR3 nucleotides are TGTGCCAGCAGAGTTAGCGGGAAGAGCACAGATACGCAGTATTTT. This chain uses TRBV5-4 with TRBJ2-3, with 8 bases matching TRBD2. Germline V gene lookup returns CDR1 SGHNT and CDR2 YYREEE (reference sequence). CDR3 length: 15 residues. The trim removed 5 bases at V and 0 bases at J, leaving 5 bases unmatched.

This clone was seen ten or more times. The genes are TRBV2 and TRBJ2-2; no clear D. This CDR3 spans 15 amino acids. Germline assignment: CDR1 SNHLY and CDR2 FYNNEI. Trimming took 5 bases from V and 6 from J, leaving 16 bases between them. The CDR3, as DNA: TGTGCCAGCAGTAATTTCCTTATAGTCTCCGGGGAGCTGTTTTTT. It codes for CASSNFLIVSGELFF.

This sequence joins TRBV18 and TRBJ1-2, with no clear D. Trimming shortened V by 1 base and J by 2 bases, and 11 bases separated the two germline ends. The CDR3 extends over 15 amino acids. Germline V gene lookup returns CDR1 KGHSH and CDR2 LQKENI. The CDR3 here is CASSPLLAENYGYTF. The CDR3 coding sequence is TGTGCCAGCTCACCACTCCTCGCAGAGAACTATGGCTACACCTTC. The full variable domain, completed using reference TRBV18 and TRBJ1-2, is NAGVMQNPRHLVRRRGQEARLRCSPMKGHSHVYWYRQLPEEGLKFMVYLQKENIIDESGMPKERFSAEFPKEGPSILRIQQVVRGDSAAYFCASSPLLAENYGYTFGSGTRLTVV.

For this clone: Given a far larger clone just one base away, this is likely a sequencing read error. The sample carries other DNA sequences with the same CDR3. J is TRBJ1-1 and V is TRBV30; no clear D gene. CDR3 length equals 15 residues. Germline V gene lookup returns CDR1 GTSNPN and CDR2 SVGIG (reference sequence). The CDR3 sequence is CAWSVLPDQNTEAFF. The CDR3 DNA sequence: TGTGCCTGGAGTGTACTACCAGACCAGAACACCGAAGCTTTCTTT.

The genes are TRBV19 and TRBJ2-2, with D perhaps TRBD1 (6 bases). V was cut by 4 bases and J by 4 bases, with 13 bases left in between. Germline values: CDR1 LNHDA, CDR2 SQIVND (reference sequence). There are 15 residues in the CDR3. The CDR3 here is CASSTPQGATGELFF. The CDR3 nucleotides read TGTGCCAGTAGTACCCCACAGGGTGCCACCGGGGAGCTGTTTTTT. Full variable domain (missing parts from reference TRBV19 and TRBJ2-2): DGGITQSPKYLFRKEGQNVTLSCEQNLNHDAMYWYRQDPGQGLRLIYYSQIVNDFQKGDIAEGYSVSREKKESFPLTVTSAQKNPTAFYLCASSTPQGATGELFFGEGSRLTVL.

V usage is TRBV18 and J usage is TRBJ2-5, with 7 nucleotides matching TRBD1. The CDR3 has 14 residues. Trimming took 5 bases from V and 1 from J; bases not matched to a gene: 4. CDR1 KGHSH and CDR2 LQKENI come from the germline V gene. CDR3 sequence: CASSRTGFQETQYF. Written as DNA, the CDR3 is TGTGCCAGCTCAAGGACAGGATTCCAAGAGACCCAGTACTTC.

The V gene is TRBV6-1, the J gene TRBJ1-1, with unresolved D. This CDR3 region has 15 residues. The germline CDR1 and CDR2 sequences are MNHNS and SASEGT. V was cut by 7 bases and J by 0 bases, with 15 bases left in between. The CDR3 DNA follows: TGTGCCAGCAACAATTGGGGAACCATGAACACTGAAGCTTTCTTT. Its protein product is CASNNWGTMNTEAFF.

The V and J genes are TRBV28 and TRBJ2-6; the match to TRBD1 covers 7 bases. J lost 2 bases, V lost 5 bases, and 9 bases had no gene match. The germline gives CDR1 MDHEN, CDR2 SYDVKM. This CDR3 contains 17 residues. This chain's CDR3 is CASSLAGGLAGANVLTF. The CDR3 DNA is TGTGCCAGCAGTCTCGCAGGGGGATTGGCTGGGGCCAACGTCCTGACTTTC.

The V and J genes are TRBV10-2 and TRBJ2-7, with 9 bases aligning to TRBD1. The CDR3 extends over 17 amino acids. Trimming took 8 bases from V and 7 from J; bases not matched to a gene: 21. CDR1 and CDR2 from the germline V gene are WSHSY and SAAADI. CDR3 nucleotides: TGCGCCAGCGGAGGGATACACCGGGACAGGGAATCTGGGGAGCAGTACTTC. It specifies CASGGIHRDRESGEQYF.

J is TRBJ1-1 and V is TRBV9; no reliable D call. The CDR3 contains 14 residues. Trimming removed 3 bases from V and 3 bases from J, with 12 bases in between. In germline, CDR1 is SGDLS, CDR2 YYNGEE. CDR3 DNA sequence: TGTGCCAGCAGCGCCTTTCGTGCGGACACTGAAGCTTTCTTT. Encoded protein: CASSAFRADTEAFF.

The V and J genes are TRBV7-9 and TRBJ2-5; the D gene is possibly TRBD1 (5 bases). The J call is uncertain, as TRBJ2-7 better fits the DNA end. The CDR3 extends over 13 amino acids. From germline, CDR1 is SEHNR and CDR2 FQNEAQ (reference sequence). The CDR3 protein is CASSPLGPYEQYF. The CDR3 DNA follows: TGTGCCAGCAGCCCCCTGGGGCCCTACGAGCAGTACTTC.

Notes on this clone: This probably arose from a read error, given a far larger clone one base away. Other DNA sequences in this specimen translate into the identical CDR3. V gene TRBV7-2 combines with J gene TRBJ1-5; D not certain. The CDR3 consists of 14 residues. V lost 1 base and J lost 2, with 6 bases in between. Per the germline V gene, CDR1 is SGHTA and CDR2 is FQGNSA. CDR3 loop: CASSLGGGNQPQHF. CDR3 DNA: TGTGCCAGCAGCTTAGGGGGAGGCAATCAGCCCCAGCATTTT.

The chain employs TRBV5-1 and TRBJ2-5; D ambiguous. Germline CDR1 is SGHRS and CDR2 is YFSETQ. The CDR3 is made up of 13 amino acids. The ends were cut back, 5 bases at V and 1 base at J, with 9 bases in the middle. This CDR3 is CASRAVLQETQYF. CDR3 DNA sequence: TGCGCCAGCAGGGCAGTACTCCAAGAGACCCAGTACTTC. Full variable domain (rest looked up from reference TRBV5-1 and TRBJ2-5): KAGVTQTPRYLIKTRGQQVTLSCSPISGHRSVSWYQQTPGQGLQFLFEYFSETQRNKGNFPGRFSGRQFSNSRSEMNVSTLELGDSALYLCASRAVLQETQYFGPGTRLLVL.

The J gene is TRBJ1-1, the V gene TRBV30; D uncertain. Germline CDR1 GTSNPN, CDR2 SVGIG (reference sequence). The CDR3 runs to 14 residues. With 1 base removed from V and 1 base from J, the gap between germline ends came to 10 bases. The CDR3 DNA is TGTGCCTGGAGTGAGGGTTTGGGGAACACTGAAGCTTTCTTT. Translated: CAWSEGLGNTEAFF.

The gene calls are TRBV4-1 and TRBJ1-2; D ambiguous. The germline V gene has CDR1 MGHRA and CDR2 YSYEKL. This CDR3 has 15 amino acids. V dropped 0 bases and J dropped 0 bases, with 8 bases sitting between them. In DNA form, the CDR3 reads TGCGCCAGCAGCCAAGATCGGGCCACTAACTATGGCTACACCTTC. This gives the protein CASSQDRATNYGYTF.

The V gene is TRBV28, the J gene TRBJ2-7, with D perhaps matching TRBD2 (5 bases). The germline V gene has CDR1 MDHEN and CDR2 SYDVKM. The CDR3 loop spans 13 amino acids. CDR3 nucleotides: TGTGCAGCGGCCCAGGTGGGGACCTACGAGCAGTACTTC. Its translation is CAAAQVGTYEQYF.

This clone turned up a few times. This chain joins TRBV27 and TRBJ2-6; tentatively, D is TRBD1 or TRBD2 (5 bases each). With 6 bases removed from V and 4 bases from J, the gap between germline ends came to 22 bases. The germline V gene has CDR1 MNHEY and CDR2 SMNVEV (reference sequence). This CDR3 region has 18 residues. In DNA, the CDR3 is TGTGCCAGCAGCCCATTCGGGGCCGGGGCGGCGGGGGCCAACGTCCTGACTTTC. It encodes CASSPFGAGAAGANVLTF.